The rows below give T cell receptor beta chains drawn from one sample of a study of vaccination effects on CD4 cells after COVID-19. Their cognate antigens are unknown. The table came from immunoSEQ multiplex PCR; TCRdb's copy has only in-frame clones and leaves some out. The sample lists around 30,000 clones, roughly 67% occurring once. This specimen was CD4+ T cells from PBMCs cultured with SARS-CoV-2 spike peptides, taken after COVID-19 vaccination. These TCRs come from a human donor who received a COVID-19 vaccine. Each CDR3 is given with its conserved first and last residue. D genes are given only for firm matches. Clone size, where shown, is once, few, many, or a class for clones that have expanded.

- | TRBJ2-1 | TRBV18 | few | CASSADYNEQFF | TGTGCCAGCTCCGCTGACTACAATGAGCAGTTCTTC
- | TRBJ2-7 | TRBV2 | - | CASSGQGREQYF | TGTGCCAGCAGTGGCCAGGGTAGGGAGCAGTACTTC
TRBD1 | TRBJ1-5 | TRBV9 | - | CASSPGTVNNQPQHF | TGTGCCAGCAGCCCCGGGACAGTCAACAATCAGCCCCAGCATTTT
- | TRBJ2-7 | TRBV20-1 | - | CSASQGSGYYEQYF | TGCAGTGCTAGTCAGGGGTCGGGTTACTACGAGCAGTACTTC
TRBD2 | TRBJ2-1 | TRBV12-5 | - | CASGTSSGGGVGNEQFF | TGTGCTAGTGGAACATCTAGCGGGGGGGGAGTCGGCAATGAGCAGTTCTTC
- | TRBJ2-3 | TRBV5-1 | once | CASRDEDTQYF | TGCGCCAGCAGAGATGAAGATACGCAGTATTTT
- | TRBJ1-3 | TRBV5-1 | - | CASRQGSHSGNTIYF | TGCGCCAGCAGACAGGGTAGTCACTCTGGAAACACCATATATTTT
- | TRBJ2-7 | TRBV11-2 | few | CASSLDPGIEQYF | TGTGCCAGCAGCTTAGATCCGGGGATCGAGCAGTACTTC
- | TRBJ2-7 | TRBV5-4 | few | CASSFRQGEYEQYF | TGTGCCAGCAGCTTTCGGCAGGGAGAGTACGAGCAGTACTTC
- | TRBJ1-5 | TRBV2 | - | CASSEWGYQPQHF | TGTGCCAGCAGTGAATGGGGGTACCAGCCCCAGCATTTT
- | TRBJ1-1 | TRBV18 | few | CASSLERLTEAFF | TGTGCCAGCTCACTAGAAAGGCTCACTGAAGCTTTCTTT
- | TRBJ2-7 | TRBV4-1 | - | CASSQLTDYEQYF | TGCGCCAGCAGCCAACTAACAGACTACGAGCAGTACTTC
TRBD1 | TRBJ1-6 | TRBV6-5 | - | CASSYRTGNSPLHF | TGTGCCAGCAGTTACCGGACAGGGAATTCACCCCTCCACTTT
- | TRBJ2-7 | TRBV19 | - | CASSDSYEQYF | TGTGCCAGCTCCGACAGCTACGAGCAGTACTTC
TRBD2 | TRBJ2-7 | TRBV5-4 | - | CASSLNSGGAGEQYF | TGTGCCAGCAGCTTGAATAGCGGGGGGGCAGGCGAGCAGTACTTC
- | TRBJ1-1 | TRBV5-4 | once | CASTPGEAMNTEAFF | TGTGCCAGCACCCCCGGTGAGGCGATGAACACTGAAGCTTTCTTT
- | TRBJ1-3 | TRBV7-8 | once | CASSPTRNSGNTIYF | TGTGCCAGCAGCCCGACGAGGAACTCTGGAAACACCATATATTTT
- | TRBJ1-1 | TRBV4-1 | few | CASSQDGRVTEAFF | TGCGCCAGCAGCCAAGACGGAAGGGTCACTGAAGCTTTCTTT
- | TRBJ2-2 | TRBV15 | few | CATNDRPTGELFF | TGTGCCACCAACGACAGGCCCACCGGGGAGCTGTTTTTT
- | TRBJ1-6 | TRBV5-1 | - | CASSFTGKDSPLHF | TGCGCCAGCAGCTTTACAGGGAAGGATTCACCCCTCCACTTT
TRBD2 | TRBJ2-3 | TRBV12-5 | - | CASGESGRWGTDTQYF | TGTGCTAGTGGAGAAAGCGGGAGATGGGGCACAGATACGCAGTATTTT
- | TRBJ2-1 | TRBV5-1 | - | CASSFGGVDNEQFF | TGCGCCAGCAGCTTCGGGGGTGTCGACAATGAGCAGTTCTTC
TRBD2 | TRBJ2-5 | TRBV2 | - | CASSGLAGGQETQYF | TGTGCCAGCAGCGGATTAGCGGGGGGGCAAGAGACCCAGTACTTC
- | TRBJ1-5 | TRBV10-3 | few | CAISSPGGNQPQHF | TGTGCCATCAGTTCCCCGGGGGGCAATCAGCCCCAGCATTTT
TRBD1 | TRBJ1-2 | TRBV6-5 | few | CASSVDRLRGYTF | TGTGCCAGCAGCGTGGACAGGCTTAGGGGCTACACCTTC
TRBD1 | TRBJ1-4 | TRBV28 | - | CASRDRVLTNEKLFF | TGTGCCAGTCGGGACAGAGTGTTAACTAATGAAAAACTGTTTTTT
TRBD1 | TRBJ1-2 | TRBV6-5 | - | CASKEGAGGYTF | TGTGCCAGCAAAGAGGGGGCTGGGGGCTACACCTTC
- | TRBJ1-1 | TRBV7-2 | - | CASSLVGLMNTEAFF | TGTGCCAGCAGCTTAGTGGGGCTTATGAACACTGAAGCTTTCTTT
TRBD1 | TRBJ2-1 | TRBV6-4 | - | CASSAGTGGDEQFF | TGTGCCAGCAGTGCCGGGACAGGGGGGGATGAGCAGTTCTTC
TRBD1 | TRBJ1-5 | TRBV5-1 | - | CASSLGQGGNQPQHF | TGCGCCAGCAGCTTGGGACAGGGGGGCAATCAGCCCCAGCATTTT
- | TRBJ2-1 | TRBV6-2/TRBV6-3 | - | CASSYNPGFPSYNEQFF | TGTGCCAGCAGTTATAATCCGGGCTTCCCCTCCTACAATGAGCAGTTCTTC
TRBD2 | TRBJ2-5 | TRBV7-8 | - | CASSLGTSGSSETQYF | TGTGCCAGCAGCTTAGGGACTAGCGGGAGCTCTGAGACCCAGTACTTC
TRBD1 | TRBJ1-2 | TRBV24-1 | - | CATSRDSNYGYTF | TGTGCCACCAGTCGGGACAGCAATTATGGCTACACCTTC
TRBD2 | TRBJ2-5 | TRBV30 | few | CARGVAGPETQYF | TGTGCCCGAGGGGTAGCGGGGCCGGAGACCCAGTACTTC
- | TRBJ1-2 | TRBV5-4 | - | CASSLFGGLQGYTF | TGTGCCAGCAGCTTGTTCGGGGGATTACAGGGCTACACCTTC
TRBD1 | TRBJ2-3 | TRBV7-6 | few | CASSLTGASTDTQYF | TGTGCCAGCAGCTTGACAGGGGCTAGCACAGATACGCAGTATTTT
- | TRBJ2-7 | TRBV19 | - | CASSPTNRDEQYF | TGTGCCAGTAGTCCGACGAACAGGGACGAGCAGTACTTC
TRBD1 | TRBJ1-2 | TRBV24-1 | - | CATSSRGQWGYTF | TGTGCCACCAGTTCCAGGGGGCAGTGGGGCTACACCTTC
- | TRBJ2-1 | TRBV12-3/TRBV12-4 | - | CASSASRMEFF | TGTGCCAGCAGTGCCAGTAGGATGGAGTTCTTC
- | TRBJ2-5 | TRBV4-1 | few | CASSQGLETQYF | TGCGCCAGCAGCCAAGGCCTGGAAACCCAGTACTTC
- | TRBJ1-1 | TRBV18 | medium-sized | CASSRAGNTEAFF | TGTGCCAGCTCTCGCGCGGGGAACACTGAAGCTTTCTTT
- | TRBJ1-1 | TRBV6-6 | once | CASSTVSQAFF | TGTGCCAGCAGTACAGTGTCTCAAGCTTTCTTT
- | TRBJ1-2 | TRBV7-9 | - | CASSLEQESRGYTF | TGTGCCAGCAGCTTAGAACAGGAGTCGCGGGGCTACACCTTC